These T cell receptor beta chains were read from a single sample in a study of shared clonotypes between healthy human individuals. Profiling relied on immunoSEQ multiplex PCR, and the TCRdb table lists in-frame clones only, not all of them. The sample yields 700,000 to 950,000 clones, 90% to 98% seen once. The sequenced sample was naive CD8+ T cells sorted from blood. Source of these receptors: a man in his thirties or forties in good health. Both conserved end residues are trimmed from each CDR3.

v_call	j_call	cdr3_aa
TRBV30	TRBJ2-7	AWSGDRDTYEQY
TRBV7-9	TRBJ1-4	ASSHTGAADNEKLF
TRBV5-4	TRBJ2-1	ASSLAALQF
TRBV11-2	TRBJ2-3	ASSSLYRDRGSTDTQY
TRBV28	TRBJ2-2	ASSSFGTASGELF
TRBV6-5	TRBJ2-2	ASSYSGHGTGELF
TRBV4-3	TRBJ2-2	ASSQGLSLRELF
TRBV7-9	TRBJ2-7	ASSFETGSATYEQY
TRBV4-1	TRBJ1-1	ASSQALQGPRTEAF
TRBV19	TRBJ2-7	ASSTSGSGDEQY
TRBV27	TRBJ2-1	ASRLREGGDNEQF
TRBV27	TRBJ2-3	ASSFVGGRTDTQY
TRBV7-9	TRBJ2-2	ASRGLAGGQIGELF
TRBV7-9	TRBJ1-1	ASSLAQGAIGNTEAF
TRBV25-1	TRBJ2-3	ASTPGTGPGNTQY
TRBV9	TRBJ2-3	ASSVDGTSVDTQY
TRBV6-1	TRBJ2-7	AIRDRNSYEQY
TRBV29-1	TRBJ1-1	SVVKGNTEAF
TRBV4-3	TRBJ2-1	ASSPEQGGNNEQF
TRBV9	TRBJ2-3	ASSEGIRDTQY